Listed below are T cell receptor beta chains from one sample, sequenced in a study of cytomegalovirus exposure and HLA in healthy donors. The table came from immunoSEQ multiplex PCR; TCRdb's copy has only in-frame clones and leaves some out. Its table records about 54,000 clones. Sequencing was done on a sample of PBMCs. These receptors were collected from a woman aged 40-49 years in good health and CMV-seronegative. Each CDR3 is given with its conserved first and last residue. D genes are given only for firm matches.

CDR3aa: CASSEWFGGNTEAFF; CDR3nt: TGTGCCAGCAGTGAATGGTTCGGGGGGAACACTGAAGCTTTCTTT; j_gene: TRBJ1-1; d_gene: .; v_gene: TRBV6-1
CDR3aa: CASSSREHEQYF; CDR3nt: TGTGCCAGCAGTTCAAGGGAGCACGAGCAGTACTTC; j_gene: TRBJ2-7; d_gene: .; v_gene: TRBV28
CDR3aa: CASSLGTPLDEQFF; CDR3nt: TGTGCCAGCAGCTTAGGGACTCCCTTAGATGAGCAGTTCTTC; j_gene: TRBJ2-1; d_gene: .; v_gene: TRBV7-9
CDR3aa: CASSQAPFRLAGGPGGGEQYF; CDR3nt: TGCGCCAGCAGCCAAGCCCCGTTCAGACTAGCGGGAGGCCCCGGGGGAGGCGAGCAGTACTTC; j_gene: TRBJ2-7; d_gene: TRBD2; v_gene: TRBV4-3
CDR3aa: CSAEGQGATDTQYF; CDR3nt: TGCAGCGCCGAGGGACAGGGGGCGACAGATACGCAGTATTTT; j_gene: TRBJ2-3; d_gene: TRBD1; v_gene: TRBV29-1
CDR3aa: CASRLGGAGATSYEQYF; CDR3nt: TGTGCCAGCAGGTTGGGGGGGGCCGGGGCCACCTCCTACGAGCAGTACTTC; j_gene: TRBJ2-7; d_gene: .; v_gene: TRBV28
CDR3aa: CASSRRGIAVDTQYF; CDR3nt: TGTGCCAGCAGCCGCCGAGGAATAGCGGTAGATACGCAGTATTTT; j_gene: TRBJ2-3; d_gene: .; v_gene: TRBV11-2
CDR3aa: CASTLNGETYGYTF; CDR3nt: TGTGCCAGCACCTTAAACGGGGAGACATATGGCTACACCTTC; j_gene: TRBJ1-2; d_gene: .; v_gene: TRBV28
CDR3aa: CASSLAGGAWETQYF; CDR3nt: TGTGCCAGCAGCTTAGCGGGGGGTGCGTGGGAGACCCAGTACTTC; j_gene: TRBJ2-5; d_gene: TRBD2; v_gene: TRBV11-2
CDR3aa: CASSFSGGEEQYF; CDR3nt: TGTGCCAGCAGCTTTAGCGGGGGGGAAGAGCAGTACTTC; j_gene: TRBJ2-7; d_gene: TRBD2; v_gene: TRBV5-4
CDR3aa: CASSSGNVNTEAFF; CDR3nt: TGTGCCAGCAGCTCAGGGAATGTGAACACTGAAGCTTTCTTT; j_gene: TRBJ1-1; d_gene: .; v_gene: TRBV7-6
CDR3aa: CASRFNGDVLYEKLFF; CDR3nt: TGTGCCAGTAGATTCAACGGAGACGTATTATATGAAAAACTGTTTTTT; j_gene: TRBJ1-4; d_gene: .; v_gene: TRBV19
CDR3aa: CASSRTSDNYEQYF; CDR3nt: TGTGCCAGCTCCCGGACTAGCGACAATTACGAGCAGTACTTC; j_gene: TRBJ2-7; d_gene: TRBD2; v_gene: TRBV18
CDR3aa: CASSLEPENSPLHF; CDR3nt: TGTGCCAGCAGTTTGGAGCCGGAGAATTCACCCCTCCACTTT; j_gene: TRBJ1-6; d_gene: .; v_gene: TRBV28
CDR3aa: CASSEWSIGEVDTGELFF; CDR3nt: TGTGCCAGCAGTGAATGGTCAATAGGAGAAGTCGACACCGGGGAGCTGTTTTTT; j_gene: TRBJ2-2; d_gene: .; v_gene: TRBV25-1
CDR3aa: CASTGGGAEQYF; CDR3nt: TGTGCCAGCACCGGGGGAGGTGCCGAGCAGTACTTC; j_gene: TRBJ2-7; d_gene: .; v_gene: TRBV7-8
CDR3aa: CASSFGNKDRGDEQYF; CDR3nt: TGCGCCAGCAGCTTTGGCAATAAGGACAGGGGTGACGAGCAGTACTTC; j_gene: TRBJ2-7; d_gene: TRBD1; v_gene: TRBV5-1
CDR3aa: CASSPTGGNVGAFF; CDR3nt: TGTGCCAGCTCACCGACAGGGGGCAATGTTGGGGCTTTCTTT; j_gene: TRBJ1-1; d_gene: TRBD1; v_gene: TRBV18
CDR3aa: CASSHSTGRMNTEAFF; CDR3nt: TGCGCCAGCAGCCACAGTACCGGGAGGATGAACACTGAAGCTTTCTTT; j_gene: TRBJ1-1; d_gene: .; v_gene: TRBV5-1
CDR3aa: CASSRGGNYGYTF; CDR3nt: TGTGCCAGCAGCAGGGGCGGTAACTATGGCTACACCTTC; j_gene: TRBJ1-2; d_gene: .; v_gene: TRBV5-6
CDR3aa: CASFQGYEQYF; CDR3nt: TGTGCCAGCTTTCAGGGGTACGAGCAGTACTTC; j_gene: TRBJ2-7; d_gene: .; v_gene: TRBV28
CDR3aa: CASSTGDHGYTF; CDR3nt: TGTGCCAGCAGTACAGGGGATCATGGCTACACCTTC; j_gene: TRBJ1-2; d_gene: TRBD1; v_gene: TRBV28
CDR3aa: CASTLPAVPGQFF; CDR3nt: TGTGCCAGCACCCTCCCGGCAGTCCCGGGGCAGTTCTTC; j_gene: TRBJ2-1; d_gene: .; v_gene: TRBV7-9
CDR3aa: CASQGMSNTGELFF; CDR3nt: TGTGCGTCTCAGGGGATGTCGAACACCGGGGAGCTGTTTTTT; j_gene: TRBJ2-2; d_gene: .; v_gene: TRBV19
CDR3aa: CSAGLPYYGYTF; CDR3nt: TGCAGCGCAGGTTTACCTTACTATGGCTACACCTTC; j_gene: TRBJ1-2; d_gene: .; v_gene: TRBV29-1